This T cell receptor beta chain was obtained from a study of T cells in narcolepsy. General study findings and limits: Healthy controls reportedly lacked the autoreactive clonotypes serially found in patients' blood. No autoreactive T cell clone sequences appeared in some memory CD4+ repertoires. Autoreactive HCRT-specific and TRIB2-specific clonotypes were marked in same-patient CSF-versus-blood CD4+ comparisons.

In the case of this clone: Its antigen is unknown.

The germline V gene has CDR1 MNHEY and CDR2 SVGAGI. The CDR3 covers 12 residues. Trimming at V came to 6 bases and at J to 6 bases, leaving 3 bases not matched to a gene. Here immunoSEQ multiplex PCR was the method, and the copy in TCRdb shows in-frame clones only, minus some. The sample includes about 20,000 clones, around 81% of them seen just once. V is TRBV6-5 and J is TRBJ2-7; 9 bases match TRBD1. This receptor was taken from a human donor in good health. Specimen: memory (CD45RA-) CD4+ T cells from blood. The CDR3: CASRDRGREQYF. Here the CDR3 DNA reads TGTGCCAGCAGGGACAGGGGACGCGAGCAGTACTTC.